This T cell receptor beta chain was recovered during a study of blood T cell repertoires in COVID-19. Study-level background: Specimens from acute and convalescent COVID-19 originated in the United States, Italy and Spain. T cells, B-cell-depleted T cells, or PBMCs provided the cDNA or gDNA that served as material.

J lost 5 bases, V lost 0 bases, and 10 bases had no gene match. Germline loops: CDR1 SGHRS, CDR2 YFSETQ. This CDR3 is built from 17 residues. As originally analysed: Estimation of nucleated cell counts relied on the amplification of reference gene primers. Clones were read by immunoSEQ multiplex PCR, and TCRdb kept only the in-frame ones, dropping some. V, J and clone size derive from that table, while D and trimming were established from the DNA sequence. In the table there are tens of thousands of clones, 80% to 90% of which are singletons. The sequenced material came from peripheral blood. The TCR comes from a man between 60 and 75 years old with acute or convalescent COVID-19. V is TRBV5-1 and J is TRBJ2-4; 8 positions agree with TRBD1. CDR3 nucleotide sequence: TGCGCCAGCAGCTTGGCCAGGTGGGGACAGGAACAAAACATTCAGTACTTC. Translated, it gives CASSLARWGQEQNIQYF.